The clone carrying this T cell receptor (beta chain) was recorded only once. No antigen is known for it. This sample stems from a study of T cells in Graves' hyperthyroidism and ophthalmopathy. General observations from the study: Blood held most thyroid clonotypes expanded above 0.001 frequency.

Amplified TCR beta CDR3 regions derived from RNA transcripts. First-round RT-PCR of the TCR CDR3 relied on the HTBI primer set. TCRdb ran MiXCR on the multiplex PCR reads and lists one entry per CDR3 protein. Here the sample spans approximately 740,000 distinct CDR3 sequences, 14% being singletons. The study based diagnoses on clinical symptoms, serum thyroxine and TRAb, thyroid ultrasound and orbital computed tomography. Isolation of PBMCs was performed on around 9.4 ml fresh peripheral blood. This CDR3 is built from 15 residues. Germline CDR1 MGHDK, CDR2 SYGVNS. The receptor comes from a woman between 18 and 29 years old with Graves' hyperthyroidism. What was sequenced was blood. This chain joins TRBV25-1 and TRBJ2-5; TRBD2 agrees at 7 bases. Judging by the DNA end, TRBJ2-1 fits better; the J call may be wrong. The CDR3 spells CASSGSLAVQETQFF. CDR3 coding DNA: TGTGCCAGCAGTGGGTCCCTAGCGGTTCAAGAGACCCAGTTCTTC.